The 3 T cell receptor beta chains below were found in one sample sequenced in a study of beta chain features in type 1 diabetes. Every isolated RNA sample was fully reverse transcribed, so sequencing captured expressed TCRB transcripts. Sequenced by immunoSEQ multiplex PCR; TCRdb stores in-frame clones only, minus some. The table lists almost 250,000 clones, approximately 14% of them singletons. Sequencing input: naive CD4+ T cells from blood. The receptors come from a woman in her forties in good health.

This chain uses TRBV7-2 with TRBJ2-7; 7 positions match TRBD1. This CDR3 is 15 amino acids long. Trimming at V came to 6 bases and at J to 2 bases, leaving 10 bases not matched to a gene. The germline gives CDR1 SGHTA, CDR2 FQGNSA. CDR3 amino acids: CASSYQGDAPYEQYF. In DNA form, the CDR3 reads TGTGCCAGCAGTTATCAGGGGGACGCCCCCTACGAGCAGTACTTC.

This clone was detected a few times. The chain recombines TRBV7-2 with TRBJ2-1, with 14 bases matching TRBD2. V trimming: 1 base; J trimming: 5 bases; junction bases outside the gene matches: 7. The V gene's germline CDR1 is SGHTA and CDR2 FQGNSA. The CDR3 runs 18 residues. The CDR3 loop reads CASSLVGGLAGGHNEQFF. The CDR3 DNA sequence: TGTGCCAGCAGCTTAGTGGGCGGACTAGCGGGGGGTCACAATGAGCAGTTCTTC. Full variable domain (outside the CDR3, taken from reference TRBV7-2 and TRBJ2-1): GAGVSQSPSNKVTEKGKDVELRCDPISGHTALYWYRQSLGQGLEFLIYFQGNSAPDKSGLPSDRFSAERTGGSVSTLTIQRTQQEDSAVYLCASSLVGGLAGGHNEQFFGPGTRLTVL.

This clone was seen ten or more times. The V and J genes are TRBV7-6 and TRBJ2-1; D gene unclear. Germline CDR1 SGHVS, CDR2 FNYEAQ. V was cut by 5 bases and J by 8 bases, with 10 bases left in between. The CDR3 is made up of 12 amino acids. DNA for the CDR3: TGTGCCAGCAGCACCCGGTCCGATGAGCAGTTCTTC. It codes for CASSTRSDEQFF.